This TCR beta chain was sequenced during a study of PD-1 blockade in mismatch repair-deficient tumors. Findings and caveats of the study: After pembrolizumab, tumor-resident clones rose rapidly, then generally contracted before radiologic responses.

As concerns this clone: As yet, its antigen is unknown.

The protocol was immunoSEQ multiplex PCR, while the TCRdb copy is restricted to in-frame clones and leaves out a portion. The table shows 130,000 or so clones, with around 83% occurring only once. Three pembrolizumab responders had their TCRs sequenced. This TCR was sampled from an adult with mismatch repair-deficient cancer. The sequencing used peripheral blood, collected 44 weeks after starting pembrolizumab.

The CDR3 reads CASSRGGAVINQPQHF. The CDR3 nucleotides are TGTGCCAGCAGCCGAGGGGGCGCTGTTATCAATCAGCCCCAGCATTTT. The chain joins TRBV5-6 to TRBJ1-5; 7 bases fit TRBD1. The length of the CDR3 is 16 residues. Germline V lookup: CDR1 SGHDT, CDR2 YYEEEE. J gave up 3 bases and V 4 bases, and 10 bases lay outside the gene matches.